This T cell receptor beta chain is drawn from a study of Ad26.COV2.S vaccination and SARS-CoV-2 variants. Study in general: The vaccine Ad26.COV2.S was put into the muscle once, or twice with 56 days between.

The sample's treatment: some 20 received Ad26.COV2.S at low or high dose, single or two shots; roughly five received placebo; per-sample allocation not given. The study sampled participants on day 63 after the first vaccine or placebo injection. This clone was found once. Its target is unknown. This CDR3 is 18 amino acids long. Per germline, CDR1 LGHNA and CDR2 YSLEER. Between the trimmed V and J ends, which lost 0 bases and 0 bases, there was a span of 17 bases. Measured with immunoSEQ multiplex PCR; TCRdb has only the in-frame clones, and not every one. Altogether 320,000 or so clones are present, 85% to 90% being singletons, with the ten largest covering about 5%. Study results and caveats: Possibly, TCR breadth and depth analyses underestimated total T cell responses. It was vaccine recipients, not placebo recipients, who had the higher spike-specific TCR breadth.

The source was peripheral blood, collected in a trial of Ad26.COV2.S vaccine versus placebo. This receptor was taken from a person between 18 and 59 years old who received the Ad26.COV2.S COVID-19 vaccine or a placebo. V and J are TRBV4-3 and TRBJ1-1, with a tentative D call TRBD1 (6 bases). The CDR3 spells CASSQEAQGVALNTEAFF. The CDR3 DNA is TGCGCCAGCAGCCAAGAAGCACAGGGAGTCGCCCTGAACACTGAAGCTTTCTTT.